The rows below give T cell receptor beta chains drawn from one sample of a study of blood T cell repertoires in COVID-19. The repertoire was sequenced with immunoSEQ multiplex PCR; TCRdb's copy has only in-frame clones and lacks some. The data show 300,000 to 350,000 clones, with 85% to 90% seen just once and 2.5% to 3.5% held by the top ten. The sequencing input was peripheral blood. The receptor set was obtained from a woman in her 30s with COVID-19, enrolled during active disease. The CDR3 runs from the conserved cysteine through the conserved F or W. The order of the fields is V gene, D gene, clone size, J gene, CDR3 DNA, CDR3 protein. The D gene is left open where the match is weak. A row's size may be missing; if present it is once, few, many or a size class.

TRBV6-1	TRBD1	NA	TRBJ1-1	TGTGCCAGCAGTGAAGTAATCCAGGGGGCGAACACTGAAGCTTTCTTT	CASSEVIQGANTEAFF
TRBV5-1	TRBD1	few	TRBJ1-1	TGCGCCAGCAGCTTGGACGACAGGGGGGGTAAAAACACTGAAGCTTTCTTT	CASSLDDRGGKNTEAFF
TRBV28	NA	NA	TRBJ1-5	TGTGCCAGCCACGCGGGGGCGGGAGGCAATCAGCCCCAGCATTTT	CASHAGAGGNQPQHF
TRBV29-1	TRBD2	NA	TRBJ2-1	TGCAGCGCAGCGGGAGGGCCGGGCCATGAGCAGTTCTTC	CSAAGGPGHEQFF
TRBV10-3	NA	NA	TRBJ2-3	TGTGCCATCAGTGAGGGGCAGGGGACGAGAACAGATACGCAGTATTTT	CAISEGQGTRTDTQYF
TRBV10-3	TRBD2	NA	TRBJ2-7	TGTGCCATCAGTGACACTAGCGGGAGTGGGTACGAGCAGTACTTC	CAISDTSGSGYEQYF
TRBV6-5	TRBD1	NA	TRBJ1-1	TGTGCCAGCAGTCCAATGGACAGGGTGGCTGAAGCTTTCTTT	CASSPMDRVAEAFF
TRBV30	NA	NA	TRBJ2-2	TGTGCCTGGAGTGGCCTGCGGGCCGACACCGGGGAGCTGTTTTTT	CAWSGLRADTGELFF
TRBV6-5	TRBD2	NA	TRBJ2-3	TGTGCCAGCAGTCGCCTACTAGCGGGAGCAAATACGCAGTATTTT	CASSRLLAGANTQYF
TRBV12-3/TRBV12-4	NA	NA	TRBJ1-3	TGTGCCAGCAGTACAGGAACTGGAAACACCATATATTTT	CASSTGTGNTIYF
TRBV15	TRBD2	NA	TRBJ2-3	TGTGCCACCAGCAAAGGGACTAGCGGGAGCACAGATACGCAGTATTTT	CATSKGTSGSTDTQYF
TRBV5-4	NA	NA	TRBJ1-5	TGTGCCAGCAGCATGGGAGGTAGCAATCAGCCCCAGCATTTT	CASSMGGSNQPQHF
TRBV28	TRBD2	few	TRBJ2-3	TGTGCCAGCAGTCTGGGACTAGCGGAAATGGGTAATACGCAGTATTTT	CASSLGLAEMGNTQYF
TRBV19	TRBD1	NA	TRBJ1-5	TGTGCCAGTAACAGGGGCAGCCATCAGCCCCAGCATTTT	CASNRGSHQPQHF